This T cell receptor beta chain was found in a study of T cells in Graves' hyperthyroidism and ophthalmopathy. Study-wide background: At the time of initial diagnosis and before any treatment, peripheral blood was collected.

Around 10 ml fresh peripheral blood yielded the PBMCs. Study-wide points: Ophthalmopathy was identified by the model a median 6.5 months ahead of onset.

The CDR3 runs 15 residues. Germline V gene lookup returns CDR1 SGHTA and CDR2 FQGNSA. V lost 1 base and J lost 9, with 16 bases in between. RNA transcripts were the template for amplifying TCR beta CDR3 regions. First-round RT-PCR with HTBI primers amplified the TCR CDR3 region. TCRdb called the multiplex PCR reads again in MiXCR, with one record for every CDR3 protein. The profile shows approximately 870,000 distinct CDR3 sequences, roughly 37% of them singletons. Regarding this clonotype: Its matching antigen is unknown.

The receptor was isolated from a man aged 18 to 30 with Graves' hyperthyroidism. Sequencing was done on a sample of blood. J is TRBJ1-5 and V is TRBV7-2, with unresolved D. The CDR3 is CASSLEAPGLGPQHF. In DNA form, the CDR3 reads TGTGCCAGCAGCTTAGAAGCGCCTGGACTGGGGCCCCAGCATTTT. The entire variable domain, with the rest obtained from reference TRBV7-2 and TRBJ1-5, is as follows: GAGVSQSPSNKVTEKGKDVELRCDPISGHTALYWYRQSLGQGLEFLIYFQGNSAPDKSGLPSDRFSAERTGGSVSTLTIQRTQQEDSAVYLCASSLEAPGLGPQHFGDGTRLSIL.